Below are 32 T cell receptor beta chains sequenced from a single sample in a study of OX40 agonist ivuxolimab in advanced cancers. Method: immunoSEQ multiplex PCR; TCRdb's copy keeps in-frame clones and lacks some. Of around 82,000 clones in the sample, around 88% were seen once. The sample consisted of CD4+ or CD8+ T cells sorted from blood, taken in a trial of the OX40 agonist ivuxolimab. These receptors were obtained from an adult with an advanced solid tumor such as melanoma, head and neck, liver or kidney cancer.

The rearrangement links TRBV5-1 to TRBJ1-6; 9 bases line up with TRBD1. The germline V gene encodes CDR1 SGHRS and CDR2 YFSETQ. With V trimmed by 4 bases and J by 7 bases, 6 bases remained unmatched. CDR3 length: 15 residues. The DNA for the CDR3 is TGCGCCAGCAGCAAACCGGGACAGGGAAATTCACCCCTCCACTTT. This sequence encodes CASSKPGQGNSPLHF.

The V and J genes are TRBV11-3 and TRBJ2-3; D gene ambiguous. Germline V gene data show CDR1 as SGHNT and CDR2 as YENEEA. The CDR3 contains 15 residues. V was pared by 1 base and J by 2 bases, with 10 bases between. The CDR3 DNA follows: TGTGCCAGCAGCTTAGTATCTGGGGACACAGATACGCAGTATTTT. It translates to CASSLVSGDTDTQYF.

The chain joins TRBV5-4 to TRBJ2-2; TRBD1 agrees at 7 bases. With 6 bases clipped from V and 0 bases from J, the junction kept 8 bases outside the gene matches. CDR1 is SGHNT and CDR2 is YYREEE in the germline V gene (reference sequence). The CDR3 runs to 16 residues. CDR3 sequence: CASTIGQVANTGELFF. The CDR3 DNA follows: TGTGCCAGCACCATTGGACAGGTCGCGAACACCGGGGAGCTGTTTTTT.

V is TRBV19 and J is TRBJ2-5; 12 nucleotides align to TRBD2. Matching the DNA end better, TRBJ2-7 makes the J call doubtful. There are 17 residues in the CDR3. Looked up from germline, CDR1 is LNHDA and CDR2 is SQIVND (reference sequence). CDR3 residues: CASSIPLLAGGTYEQYF. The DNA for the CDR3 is TGTGCCAGTAGTATACCCCTACTAGCGGGAGGAACCTACGAGCAGTACTTC.

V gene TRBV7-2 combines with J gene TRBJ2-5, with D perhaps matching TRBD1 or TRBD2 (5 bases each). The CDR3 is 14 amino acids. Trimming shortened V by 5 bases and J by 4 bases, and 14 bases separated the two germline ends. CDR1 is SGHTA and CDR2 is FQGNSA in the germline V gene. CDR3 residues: CASSLGTRRETQYF. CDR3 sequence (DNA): TGTGCCAGCAGCCTGGGGACCCGACGAGAGACCCAGTACTTC.

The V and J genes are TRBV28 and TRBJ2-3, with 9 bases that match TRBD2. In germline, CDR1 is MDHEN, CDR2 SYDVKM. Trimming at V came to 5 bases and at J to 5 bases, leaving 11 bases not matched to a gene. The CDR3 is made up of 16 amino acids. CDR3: CASSTHLAGELDTQYF. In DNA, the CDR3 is TGTGCCAGCAGTACCCATTTAGCGGGAGAATTAGATACGCAGTATTTT.

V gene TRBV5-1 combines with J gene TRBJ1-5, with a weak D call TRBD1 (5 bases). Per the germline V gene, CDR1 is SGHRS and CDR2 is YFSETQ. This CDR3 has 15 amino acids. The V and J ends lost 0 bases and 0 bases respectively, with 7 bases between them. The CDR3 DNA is TGCGCCAGCAGCTTGGGAGGGGCTAGCAATCAGCCCCAGCATTTT. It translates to CASSLGGASNQPQHF.

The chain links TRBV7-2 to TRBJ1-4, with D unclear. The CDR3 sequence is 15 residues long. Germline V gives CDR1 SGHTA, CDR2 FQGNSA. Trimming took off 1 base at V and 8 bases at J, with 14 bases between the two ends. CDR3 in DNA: TGTGCCAGCAGCTTAGGACGTGGGCAAGGGGAAAAACTGTTTTTT. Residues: CASSLGRGQGEKLFF.

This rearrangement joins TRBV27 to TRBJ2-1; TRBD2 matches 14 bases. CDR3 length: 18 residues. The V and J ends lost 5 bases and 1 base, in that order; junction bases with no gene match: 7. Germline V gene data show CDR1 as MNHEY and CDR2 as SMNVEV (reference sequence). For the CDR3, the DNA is TGTGCCAGCAGTAAAGGGACTAGCGGGAGTGGATCCTACAATGAGCAGTTCTTC. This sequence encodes CASSKGTSGSGSYNEQFF.

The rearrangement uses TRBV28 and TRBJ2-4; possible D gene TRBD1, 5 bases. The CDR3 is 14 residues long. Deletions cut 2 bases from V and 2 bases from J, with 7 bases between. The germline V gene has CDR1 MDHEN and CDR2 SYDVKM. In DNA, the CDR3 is TGTGCCAGCAGTTTACAGGGTACCAAAAACATTCAGTACTTC. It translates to CASSLQGTKNIQYF.

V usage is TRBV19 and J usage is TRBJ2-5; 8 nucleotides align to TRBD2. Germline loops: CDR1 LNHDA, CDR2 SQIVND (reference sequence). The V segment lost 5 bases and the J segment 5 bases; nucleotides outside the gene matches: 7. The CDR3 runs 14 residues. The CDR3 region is CASSATSVKETQYF. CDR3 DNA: TGTGCCAGTAGTGCGACTAGCGTGAAGGAGACCCAGTACTTC.

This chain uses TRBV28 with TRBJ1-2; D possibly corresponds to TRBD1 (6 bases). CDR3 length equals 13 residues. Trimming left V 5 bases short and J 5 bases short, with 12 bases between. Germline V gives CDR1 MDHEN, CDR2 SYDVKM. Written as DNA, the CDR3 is TGTGCCAGCAGTGACAGGCCTCGTTATGGCTACACCTTC. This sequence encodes CASSDRPRYGYTF.

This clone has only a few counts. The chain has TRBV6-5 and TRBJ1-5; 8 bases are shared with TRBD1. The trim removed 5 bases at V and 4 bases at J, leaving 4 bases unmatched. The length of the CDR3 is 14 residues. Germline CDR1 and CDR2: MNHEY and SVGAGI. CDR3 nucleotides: TGTGCCAGCAGTCGGGACAGGCGTAATCAGCCCCAGCATTTT. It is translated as CASSRDRRNQPQHF.

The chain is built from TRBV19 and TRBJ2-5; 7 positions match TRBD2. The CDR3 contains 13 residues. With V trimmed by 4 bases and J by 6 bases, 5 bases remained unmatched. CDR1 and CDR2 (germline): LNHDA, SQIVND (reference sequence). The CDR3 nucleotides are TGTGCCAGTAGTAGCCGGGAGGTGCAGACCCAGTACTTC. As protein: CASSSREVQTQYF. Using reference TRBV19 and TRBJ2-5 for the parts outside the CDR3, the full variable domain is DGGITQSPKYLFRKEGQNVTLSCEQNLNHDAMYWYRQDPGQGLRLIYYSQIVNDFQKGDIAEGYSVSREKKESFPLTVTSAQKNPTAFYLCASSSREVQTQYFGPGTRLLVL.

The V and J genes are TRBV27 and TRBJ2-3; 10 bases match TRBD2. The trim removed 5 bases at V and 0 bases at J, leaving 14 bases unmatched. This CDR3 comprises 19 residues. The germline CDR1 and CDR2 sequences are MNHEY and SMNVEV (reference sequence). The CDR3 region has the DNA TGTGCCAGCAGTGGCTTGGTGACTAGCGGGTTGCGGAGCACAGATACGCAGTATTTT. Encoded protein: CASSGLVTSGLRSTDTQYF.

CDR3 in amino acids: CASSLYFGSTYEQYF. DNA of the CDR3: TGTGCCAGCAGCTTATATTTTGGCAGTACCTACGAGCAGTACTTC. The chain couples TRBV11-2 to TRBJ2-7, with D uncertain. There are 15 residues in the CDR3. CDR1 is SGHAT, CDR2 FQNNGV, per germline. V lost 2 bases and J 2 bases, leaving 13 bases between the germline ends.

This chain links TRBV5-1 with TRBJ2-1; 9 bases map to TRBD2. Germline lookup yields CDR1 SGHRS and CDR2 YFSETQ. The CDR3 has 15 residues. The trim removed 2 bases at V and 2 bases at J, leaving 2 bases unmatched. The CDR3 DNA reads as TGCGCCAGCAGCTTTAGCGGGAGCCCCTACAATGAGCAGTTCTTC. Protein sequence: CASSFSGSPYNEQFF.

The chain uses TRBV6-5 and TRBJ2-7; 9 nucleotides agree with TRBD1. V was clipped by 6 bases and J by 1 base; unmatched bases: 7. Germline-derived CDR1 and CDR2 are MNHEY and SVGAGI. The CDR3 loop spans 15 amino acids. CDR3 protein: CASSTQGAESYEQYF. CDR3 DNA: TGTGCCAGCAGCACACAGGGGGCCGAATCCTACGAGCAGTACTTC.

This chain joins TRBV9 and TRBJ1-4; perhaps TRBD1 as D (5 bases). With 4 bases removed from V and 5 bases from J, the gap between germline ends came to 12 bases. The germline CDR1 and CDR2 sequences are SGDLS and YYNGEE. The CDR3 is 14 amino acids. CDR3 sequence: CASSSYGGNEKLFF. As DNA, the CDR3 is TGTGCCAGCAGCTCCTATGGGGGGAATGAAAAACTGTTTTTT.

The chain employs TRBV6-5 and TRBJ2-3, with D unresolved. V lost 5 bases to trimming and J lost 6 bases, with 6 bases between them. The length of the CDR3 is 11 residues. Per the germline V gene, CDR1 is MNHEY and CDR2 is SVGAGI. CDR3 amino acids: CASSNSDTQYF. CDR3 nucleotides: TGTGCCAGCAGTAATAGCGATACGCAGTATTTT.

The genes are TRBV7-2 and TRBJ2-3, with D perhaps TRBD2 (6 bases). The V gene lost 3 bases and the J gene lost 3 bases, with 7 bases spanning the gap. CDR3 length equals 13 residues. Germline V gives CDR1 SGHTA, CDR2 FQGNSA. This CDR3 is CASSFRETDTQYF. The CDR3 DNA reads TGTGCCAGCAGCTTCCGGGAGACAGATACGCAGTATTTT.

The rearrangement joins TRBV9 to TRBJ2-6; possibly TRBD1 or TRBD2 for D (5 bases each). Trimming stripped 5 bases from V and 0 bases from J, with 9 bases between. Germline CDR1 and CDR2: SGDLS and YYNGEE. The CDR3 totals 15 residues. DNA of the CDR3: TGTGCCAGCAGACGGGACCCCTCTGGGGCCAACGTCCTGACTTTC. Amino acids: CASRRDPSGANVLTF.

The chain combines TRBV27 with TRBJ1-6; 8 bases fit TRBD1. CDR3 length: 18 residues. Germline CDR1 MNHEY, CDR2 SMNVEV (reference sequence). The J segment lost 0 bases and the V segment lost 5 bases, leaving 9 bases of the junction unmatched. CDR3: CASSPRTGTYSYNSPLHF. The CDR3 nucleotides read TGTGCCAGCAGTCCGCGGACAGGGACTTACTCCTATAATTCACCCCTCCACTTT.

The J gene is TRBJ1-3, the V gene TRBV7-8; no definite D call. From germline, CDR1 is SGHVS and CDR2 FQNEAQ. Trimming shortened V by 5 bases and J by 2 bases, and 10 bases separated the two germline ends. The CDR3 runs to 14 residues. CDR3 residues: CASSEGMAGNTIYF. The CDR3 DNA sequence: TGTGCCAGCAGCGAAGGAATGGCTGGAAACACCATATATTTT.

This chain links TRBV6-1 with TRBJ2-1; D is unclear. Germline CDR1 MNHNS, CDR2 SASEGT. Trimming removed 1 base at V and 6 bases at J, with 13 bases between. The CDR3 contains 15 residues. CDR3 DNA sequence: TGTGCCAGCAGTGAAGGCGGACGAGCCTTCAATGAGCAGTTCTTC. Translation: CASSEGGRAFNEQFF.

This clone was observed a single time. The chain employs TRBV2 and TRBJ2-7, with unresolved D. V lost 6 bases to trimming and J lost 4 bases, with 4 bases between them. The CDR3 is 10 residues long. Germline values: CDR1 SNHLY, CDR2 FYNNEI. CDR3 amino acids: CASSHYEQYF. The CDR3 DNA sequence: TGTGCCAGCAGCCATTACGAGCAGTACTTC.

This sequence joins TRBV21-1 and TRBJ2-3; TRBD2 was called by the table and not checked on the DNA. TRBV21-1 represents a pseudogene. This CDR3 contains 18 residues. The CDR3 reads CASSKFAKLAIKTDTQYF. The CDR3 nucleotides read TGTGCCAGCAGCAAATTCGCTAAACTAGCCATTAAGACAGATACGCAGTATTTT.

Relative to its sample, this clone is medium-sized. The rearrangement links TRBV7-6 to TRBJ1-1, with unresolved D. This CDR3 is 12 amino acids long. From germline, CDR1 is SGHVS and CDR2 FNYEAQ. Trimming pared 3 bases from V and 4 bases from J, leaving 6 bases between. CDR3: CASSFLGTEAFF. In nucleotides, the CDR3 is TGTGCCAGCAGCTTTTTGGGCACTGAAGCTTTCTTT.

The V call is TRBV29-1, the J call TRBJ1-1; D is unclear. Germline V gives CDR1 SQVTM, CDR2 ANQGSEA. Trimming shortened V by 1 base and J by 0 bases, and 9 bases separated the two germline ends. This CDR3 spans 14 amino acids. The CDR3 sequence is CSVEGRPLNTEAFF. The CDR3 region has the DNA TGCAGCGTTGAAGGCAGGCCCTTGAACACTGAAGCTTTCTTT.

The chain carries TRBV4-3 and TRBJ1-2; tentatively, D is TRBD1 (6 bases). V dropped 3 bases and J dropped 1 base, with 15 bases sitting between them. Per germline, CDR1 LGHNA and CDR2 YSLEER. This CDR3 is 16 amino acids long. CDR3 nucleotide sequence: TGCGCCAGCAGCCAGGGCCTCATAGGGGGTAACTATGGCTACACCTTC. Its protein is CASSQGLIGGNYGYTF.

Written as DNA, the CDR3 is TGCGCCAGCAGCTTGCGACAGGGGGCGGGAGAGCAGTACTTC. Protein: CASSLRQGAGEQYF. The chain is built from TRBV5-1 and TRBJ2-7; 10 bases line up with TRBD1. J gave up 7 bases and V 1 base, and 5 bases lay outside the gene matches. Germline-derived CDR1 and CDR2 are SGHRS and YFSETQ. CDR3 length: 14 residues.

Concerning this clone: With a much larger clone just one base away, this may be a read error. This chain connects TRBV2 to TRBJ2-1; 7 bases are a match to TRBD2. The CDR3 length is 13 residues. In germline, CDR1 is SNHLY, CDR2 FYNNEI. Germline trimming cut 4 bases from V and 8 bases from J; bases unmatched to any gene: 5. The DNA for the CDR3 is TGTGCCAGCAGTGGGGGGGAGGGACATGAGCAGTTCTTC. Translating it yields CASSGGEGHEQFF.